Presented here are 15 T cell receptor beta chains from one specimen sequenced in a study of radiation and T cells in renal cell carcinoma. Time point described: blood 4 weeks post-SBRT, at nephrectomy. Treatment noted: 15 Gy SBRT to primary tumor, nephrectomy 4 weeks later. Repertoires were generated with immunoSEQ multiplex PCR, while TCRdb's copy carries only in-frame clones and drops some. The repertoire consists of roughly 100,000 clones, with roughly 88% occurring once and the leading ten covering approximately 7.8%. The material sequenced was blood, taken from a patient whose treatment included radiotherapy and nephrectomy. These receptors were obtained from a man between 60 and 75 years old with renal cell carcinoma.

The DNA for the CDR3 is TGTGCCATACGGGGGAGGGTCCACGAGCAGTACTTC. Amino acid sequence: CAIRGRVHEQYF. The gene calls are TRBV28 and TRBJ2-7; 7 bases align to TRBD2. The germline V gene encodes CDR1 MDHEN and CDR2 SYDVKM. The junction had 8 bases not matched to a gene; V was cut back by 10 bases and J by 5 bases. CDR3 size: 12 residues.

This chain joins TRBV7-2 and TRBJ2-7; 11 bases are shared with TRBD2. The germline gives CDR1 SGHTA, CDR2 FQGNSA. V was clipped by 4 bases and J by 4 bases; unmatched bases: 6. The CDR3 is made up of 15 amino acids. Here the CDR3 reads CASSSILAGEYEQYF. Here the CDR3 DNA reads TGTGCCAGCAGCTCTATACTAGCGGGGGAGTACGAGCAGTACTTC.

The chain recombines TRBV19 with TRBJ2-2, with 8 bases that match TRBD2. The J segment lost 7 bases and the V segment lost 5 bases, leaving 6 bases of the junction unmatched. The CDR3 has 14 residues. Germline V gene data show CDR1 as LNHDA and CDR2 as SQIVND (reference sequence). The DNA for the CDR3 is TGTGCCAGTAGTTCGGGAGGGCTTGGCGGGGAGCTGTTTTTT. Its protein is CASSSGGLGGELFF.

This clone was counted once. The gene calls are TRBV27 and TRBJ1-5; 7 nucleotides align to TRBD1. Trimming cost V 5 bases and J 6 bases; bases outside gene matches: 7. CDR1 is MNHEY and CDR2 is SMNVEV in the germline V gene (reference sequence). This CDR3 spans 14 amino acids. In DNA, the CDR3 is TGTGCCAGCAGTCCCCGACAGGGTGGTCAGCCCCAGCATTTT. This gives the protein CASSPRQGGQPQHF.

The chain uses TRBV5-1 and TRBJ1-1; TRBD1 agrees at 10 bases. V shed 4 bases and J 5 bases; nucleotides not matched to a gene: 5. The CDR3 totals 14 residues. CDR1 is SGHRS and CDR2 is YFSETQ in the germline V gene. The CDR3 protein is CASSVGQGRTEAFF. DNA for the CDR3: TGCGCCAGCAGCGTGGGACAGGGGAGGACTGAAGCTTTCTTT.

CDR3 bases: TGTGCCAGCAGCGCCCGACTGACAGGGATGGGGCAGCCCCAGCATTTT. Encoded protein: CASSARLTGMGQPQHF. The chain employs TRBV5-8 and TRBJ1-5; TRBD1 agrees at 7 bases. V shed 4 bases and J 7 bases; nucleotides not matched to a gene: 14. CDR1 and CDR2 from the germline V gene are SGHTS and YDEGEE. There are 16 residues in the CDR3.

The V and J genes are TRBV19 and TRBJ2-5; tentative D call: TRBD2 (5 bases). Trimming cost V 6 bases and J 5 bases, with 19 bases left between them. The CDR3 has 15 amino acids. Germline CDR1 LNHDA, CDR2 SQIVND (reference sequence). The DNA for the CDR3 is TGTGCCAGTAGCGGGATCCTGGGGTTGACGGAGACCCAGTACTTC. This sequence encodes CASSGILGLTETQYF.

The chain uses TRBV15 and TRBJ1-2; 10 bases are shared with TRBD1. This CDR3 is built from 15 residues. CDR1 and CDR2 from the germline V gene are LNHNV and YYDKDF (reference sequence). V was pared by 0 bases and J by 7 bases, with 5 bases of the junction left unmatched. Written as DNA, the CDR3 is TGTGCCACCAGCAGAGATCCGGGACAGGGGTTTGGCTACACCTTC. Translating gives CATSRDPGQGFGYTF.

V and J are TRBV7-9 and TRBJ2-7, with D perhaps TRBD2 (5 bases). Germline V gene lookup returns CDR1 SEHNR and CDR2 FQNEAQ (reference sequence). The CDR3 covers 13 residues. Trimming took 4 bases from V and 1 from J, leaving 8 bases between them. The CDR3 sequence: CASSSDLSYEQYF. CDR3 coding DNA: TGTGCCAGCAGCTCGGACTTGTCCTACGAGCAGTACTTC.

In this sample, this clone turned up a few times. The chain combines TRBV25-1 with TRBJ1-4; D is possibly TRBD1 (5 bases). The germline gives CDR1 MGHDK, CDR2 SYGVNS. The V and J ends lost 6 bases and 6 bases respectively, with 17 bases between them. The CDR3 consists of 15 residues. The chain's CDR3 is CASRGTQGGDEKLFF. In DNA form, the CDR3 reads TGTGCCAGCAGGGGTACGCAGGGCGGTGATGAAAAACTGTTTTTT.

The chain combines TRBV6-5 with TRBJ2-7; tentatively, D is TRBD1 (6 bases). The CDR3 length is 14 residues. Germline CDR1 MNHEY, CDR2 SVGAGI. Trimming pared 5 bases from V and 3 bases from J, leaving 14 bases between. The CDR3 bases are TGTGCCAGCAGTACCTACGGGACATACTACGAGCAGTACTTC. Its protein is CASSTYGTYYEQYF.

This rearrangement joins TRBV5-4 to TRBJ1-3, with D perhaps TRBD1 (5 bases). V lost 2 bases and J lost 3, with 12 bases in between. The CDR3 is 15 residues long. Per germline, CDR1 SGHNT and CDR2 YYREEE (reference sequence). The CDR3 reads CASSLGGAGGNTIYF. The CDR3 bases are TGTGCCAGCAGCTTAGGCGGGGCCGGTGGAAACACCATATATTTT.

V usage is TRBV2 and J usage is TRBJ2-7; D unresolved. Deletions cut 7 bases from V and 6 bases from J, with 19 bases between. The CDR3 is made up of 14 amino acids. Germline V gene sequence: CDR1 SNHLY, CDR2 FYNNEI. CDR3 amino acids: CASTIVGLRIEQYF. CDR3 sequence (DNA): TGTGCCAGCACCATTGTAGGGCTCAGGATCGAGCAGTACTTC.

This sequence joins TRBV7-8 and TRBJ2-7; tentatively, D is TRBD1 or TRBD2 (6 bases each). The germline V gene has CDR1 SGHVS and CDR2 FQNEAQ. V was cut by 0 bases and J by 4 bases, with 16 bases left in between. This CDR3 contains 16 residues. CDR3: CASSLALRGVGYEQYF. CDR3 coding DNA: TGTGCCAGCAGCTTAGCGCTGAGGGGGGTGGGGTACGAGCAGTACTTC.

The chain recombines TRBV15 with TRBJ2-5; D may be TRBD2 (5 bases). Germline V CDR1 and CDR2: LNHNV, YYDKDF (reference sequence). The ends were cut back, 0 bases at V and 1 base at J, with 6 bases in the middle. This CDR3 comprises 14 residues. The CDR3 is CATSRDRGQETQYF. In DNA form, the CDR3 reads TGTGCCACCAGCAGAGATCGGGGCCAAGAGACCCAGTACTTC.